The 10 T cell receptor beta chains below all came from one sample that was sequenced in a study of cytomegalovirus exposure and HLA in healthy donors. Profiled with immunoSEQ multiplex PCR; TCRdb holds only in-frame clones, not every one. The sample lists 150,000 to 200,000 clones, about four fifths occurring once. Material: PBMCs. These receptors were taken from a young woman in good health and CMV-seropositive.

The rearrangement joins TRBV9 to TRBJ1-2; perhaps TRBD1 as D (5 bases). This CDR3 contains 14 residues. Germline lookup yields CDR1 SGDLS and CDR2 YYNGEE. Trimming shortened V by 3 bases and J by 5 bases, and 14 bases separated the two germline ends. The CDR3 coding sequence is TGTGCCAGCAGCGGGGGCAGGAACTTTTATGGCTACACCTTC. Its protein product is CASSGGRNFYGYTF.

For the CDR3, the DNA is TGTGCCAGCAGTGAAAACAGGGAGAATGAGCAGTTCTTC. This sequence encodes CASSENRENEQFF. J is TRBJ2-1 and V is TRBV25-1, with D tentatively TRBD1 (6 bases). Germline V gene data show CDR1 as MGHDK and CDR2 as SYGVNS. This CDR3 region has 13 residues. V lost 2 bases, J lost 7 bases, and 9 bases lay in between.

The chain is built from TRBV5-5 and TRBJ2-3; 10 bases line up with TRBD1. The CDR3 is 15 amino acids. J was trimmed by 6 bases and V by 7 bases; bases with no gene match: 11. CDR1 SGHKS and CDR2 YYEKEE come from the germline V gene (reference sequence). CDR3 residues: CASGDRGDSGDTQYF. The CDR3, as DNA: TGTGCCAGCGGGGACAGGGGCGACTCGGGGGATACGCAGTATTTT.

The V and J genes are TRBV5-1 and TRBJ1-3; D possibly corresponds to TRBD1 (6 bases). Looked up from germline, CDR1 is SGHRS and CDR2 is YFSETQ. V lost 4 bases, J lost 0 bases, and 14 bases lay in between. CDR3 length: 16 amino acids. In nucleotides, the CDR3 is TGCGCCAGCAGCGGGGAACAGGGATTCTCTGGAAACACCATATATTTT. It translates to CASSGEQGFSGNTIYF.

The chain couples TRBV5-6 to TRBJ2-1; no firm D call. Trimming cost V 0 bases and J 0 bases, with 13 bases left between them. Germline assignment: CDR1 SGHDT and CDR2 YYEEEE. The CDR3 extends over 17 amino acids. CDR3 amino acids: CASSLVPPSSSYNEQFF. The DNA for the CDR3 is TGTGCCAGCAGCTTGGTTCCACCGTCGAGCTCCTACAATGAGCAGTTCTTC.

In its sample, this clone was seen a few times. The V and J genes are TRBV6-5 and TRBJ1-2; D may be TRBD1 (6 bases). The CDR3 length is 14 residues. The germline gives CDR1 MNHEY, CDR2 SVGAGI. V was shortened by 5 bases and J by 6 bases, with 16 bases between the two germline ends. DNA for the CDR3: TGTGCCAGCAGTAACGGCGGACAGTTTAATGGCTACACCTTC. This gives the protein CASSNGGQFNGYTF.

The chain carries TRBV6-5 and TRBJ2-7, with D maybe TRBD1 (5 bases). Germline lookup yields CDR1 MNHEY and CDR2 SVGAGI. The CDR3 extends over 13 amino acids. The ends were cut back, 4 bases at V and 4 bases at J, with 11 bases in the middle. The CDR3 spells CASSFLQEYEQYF. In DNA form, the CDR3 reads TGTGCCAGCAGTTTCTTACAGGAATACGAGCAGTACTTC.

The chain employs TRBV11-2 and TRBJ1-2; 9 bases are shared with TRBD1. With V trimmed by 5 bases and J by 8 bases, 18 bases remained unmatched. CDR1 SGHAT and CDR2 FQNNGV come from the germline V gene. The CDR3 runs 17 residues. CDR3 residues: CASSPIRGGQGNGGYTF. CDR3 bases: TGTGCCAGCAGCCCTATAAGGGGGGGACAGGGTAATGGAGGCTACACCTTC.

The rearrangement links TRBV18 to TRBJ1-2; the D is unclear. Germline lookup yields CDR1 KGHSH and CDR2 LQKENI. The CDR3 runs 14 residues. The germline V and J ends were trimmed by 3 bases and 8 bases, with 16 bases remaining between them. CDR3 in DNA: TGTGCCAGCTCACCGCGGCGGGGTCTGGAGGGCTACACCTTC. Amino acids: CASSPRRGLEGYTF.

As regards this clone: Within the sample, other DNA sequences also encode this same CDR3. The CDR3 nucleotides are TGTGCCACCGCGGGGGGGCCTGACTCCTACAATGAGCAGTTCTTC. Residues: CATAGGPDSYNEQFF. The chain is built from TRBV15 and TRBJ2-1; 9 bases match TRBD2. CDR1 is LNHNV and CDR2 is YYDKDF in the germline V gene (reference sequence). CDR3 length: 15 residues. V was pared by 8 bases and J by 0 bases, with 5 bases of the junction left unmatched. Complete variable domain (other parts from reference TRBV15 and TRBJ2-1): DAMVIQNPRYQVTQFGKPVTLSCSQTLNHNVMYWYQQKSSQAPKLLFHYYDKDFNNEADTPDNFQSRRPNTSFCFLDIRSPGLGDTAMYLCATAGGPDSYNEQFFGPGTRLTVL.